A single sample is the source of the 24 T cell receptor beta chains below, sequenced in a study of cytomegalovirus exposure and HLA in healthy donors. The PCR had 60 Vbeta and 13 Jbeta primers. Assay: immunoSEQ multiplex PCR; the TCRdb copy retains only in-frame clones and omits some. The sample has fewer than 250,000 clones; roughly 87% are singletons. Sequencing was done on a sample of PBMCs. These receptors originate from a boy aged 2 to 10 in good health and CMV-seronegative.

CDR3 DNA: TGTGCCAGCAGCTCCCCTGAAACGGGCAATGAGCAGTTCTTC. This encodes CASSSPETGNEQFF. The rearrangement links TRBV7-3 to TRBJ2-1; D gene unclear. The CDR3 consists of 14 residues. The germline gives CDR1 SGHTA, CDR2 FQGTGA. The V and J ends lost 4 bases and 6 bases respectively, with 13 bases between them.

The chain combines TRBV19 with TRBJ2-2; 8 nucleotides align to TRBD2. Germline V gene data show CDR1 as LNHDA and CDR2 as SQIVND (reference sequence). V trimming: 3 bases; J trimming: 2 bases; junction bases outside the gene matches: 5. CDR3 length equals 16 residues. CDR3 coding DNA: TGTGCCAGTAGTATGTCTAGCGGGCCAAACACCGGGGAGCTGTTTTTT. It codes for CASSMSSGPNTGELFF.

The CDR3 loop reads CASSSQSRARDTGELFF. In nucleotides, the CDR3 is TGTGCCAGCAGTTCTCAATCCAGGGCTCGGGACACCGGGGAGCTGTTTTTT. The chain is built from TRBV13 and TRBJ2-2; possible D gene TRBD1, 5 bases. V shed 6 bases and J shed 3 bases, with 20 bases lying between them. The CDR3 consists of 17 residues. The germline V gene encodes CDR1 PRHDT and CDR2 FYEKMQ (reference sequence).

The J gene is TRBJ2-2, the V gene TRBV9, with D possibly TRBD2 on 6 matching bases. Germline CDR1 and CDR2: SGDLS and YYNGEE. The CDR3 covers 16 residues. V was shortened by 4 bases and J by 4 bases, with 17 bases between the two germline ends. CDR3 coding DNA: TGTGCCAGCAGCCCCCCTGGGGACTTCGGCACCGGGGAGCTGTTTTTT. Its translation: CASSPPGDFGTGELFF.

This chain links TRBV18 with TRBJ2-3; D may be TRBD1 (5 bases). In germline, CDR1 is KGHSH, CDR2 LQKENI. V lost 1 base and J 2 bases, leaving 7 bases between the germline ends. CDR3 length: 14 amino acids. The CDR3 sequence is CASSPRQPTDTQYF. The CDR3 DNA sequence: TGTGCCAGCTCACCACGACAGCCCACAGATACGCAGTATTTT.

This clone came up a few times. V gene TRBV6-1 combines with J gene TRBJ1-4; D is unclear. V was cut by 3 bases and J by 5 bases, with 10 bases left in between. CDR3 length: 14 amino acids. Per the germline V gene, CDR1 is MNHNS and CDR2 is SASEGT. This CDR3 is CASSDGEGNEKLFF. In DNA form, the CDR3 reads TGTGCCAGCAGTGACGGGGAAGGAAATGAAAAACTGTTTTTT.

The chain couples TRBV28 to TRBJ1-1; D might be TRBD1 (6 bases). The V gene lost 5 bases and the J gene lost 3 bases, with 13 bases spanning the gap. This CDR3 is built from 14 residues. In germline, CDR1 is MDHEN, CDR2 SYDVKM. CDR3 DNA sequence: TGTGCCAGCAGTCTACCTCAGGGGTACACTGAAGCTTTCTTT. The encoded protein is CASSLPQGYTEAFF. The full variable domain, in which reference TRBV28 and TRBJ1-1 provide the parts outside the CDR3, is DVKVTQSSRYLVKRTGEKVFLECVQDMDHENMFWYRQDPGLGLRLIYFSYDVKMKEKGDIPEGYSVSREKKERFSLILESASTNQTSMYLCASSLPQGYTEAFFGQGTRLTVV.

The rearrangement uses TRBV2 and TRBJ2-7, with 9 bases identical to TRBD1. From germline, CDR1 is SNHLY and CDR2 FYNNEI. Losses at the gene ends were 7 bases for V and 2 bases for J; bases not matched to a gene: 9. There are 15 residues in the CDR3. Here the CDR3 reads CASTSMGDRAYEQYF. The CDR3 coding sequence is TGTGCCAGCACTTCTATGGGGGACAGGGCCTACGAGCAGTACTTC.

The gene calls are TRBV6-6 and TRBJ2-5; 7 bases are a match to TRBD1. The CDR3 contains 12 residues. Germline loops: CDR1 MNHNY, CDR2 SVGAGI (reference sequence). V gave up 8 bases and J gave up 5 bases; unmatched junction bases: 5. The CDR3 DNA follows: TGTGCCAGCTCTACAGGGGCGGAGACCCAGTACTTC. Translated, it gives CASSTGAETQYF.

The chain joins TRBV19 to TRBJ2-5, with TRBD1 identical over 8 bases. The J call may be incorrect, as the DNA end agrees better with TRBJ2-7. This CDR3 has 13 residues. The germline CDR1 and CDR2 sequences are LNHDA and SQIVND (reference sequence). CDR3 bases: TGTGCCAGTAGTACCAGGGGGCAGATCGAGCAGTACTTC. It is translated as CASSTRGQIEQYF.

The chain carries TRBV5-1 and TRBJ2-1, with 9 bases aligning to TRBD2. CDR1 is SGHRS, CDR2 YFSETQ, per germline. V shed 0 bases, J shed 6 bases, and the junction held 7 bases outside the gene matches. The CDR3 sequence is 16 residues long. DNA of the CDR3: TGCGCCAGCAGCTTGGTTCGGCGGGGGGGTCTCAATGAGCAGTTCTTC. Amino acid sequence: CASSLVRRGGLNEQFF.

The chain links TRBV7-9 to TRBJ2-3, with D possibly TRBD2 on 6 matching bases. CDR3 size: 15 residues. The germline V gene has CDR1 SEHNR and CDR2 FQNEAQ (reference sequence). The ends were cut back, 7 bases at V and 2 bases at J, with 16 bases in the middle. CDR3: CASTMRGMDTDTQYF. In DNA form, the CDR3 reads TGTGCCAGCACAATGCGGGGAATGGACACAGATACGCAGTATTTT.

The chain recombines TRBV27 with TRBJ1-4; tentatively, D is TRBD1 (6 bases). The germline V gene has CDR1 MNHEY and CDR2 SMNVEV (reference sequence). The CDR3 contains 15 residues. V lost 5 bases and J lost 4, with 14 bases in between. CDR3: CASSLTTGINEKLFF. In DNA form, the CDR3 reads TGTGCCAGCAGTCTCACGACAGGTATTAATGAAAAACTGTTTTTT.

The V and J genes are TRBV7-2 and TRBJ2-1; D is unresolved. This CDR3 comprises 17 residues. CDR1 SGHTA and CDR2 FQGNSA come from the germline V gene. The V and J ends lost 3 bases and 4 bases respectively, with 19 bases between them. The CDR3: CASSFLPLVRNYNEQFF. The CDR3 DNA sequence: TGTGCCAGCAGCTTTCTACCCCTTGTGAGGAATTACAATGAGCAGTTCTTC.

CDR3 sequence: CASSLQGGSNQPQHF. The CDR3 nucleotides are TGTGCCAGCAGTCTTCAAGGGGGTAGCAATCAGCCCCAGCATTTT. The chain has TRBV6-4 and TRBJ1-5, with D possibly matching TRBD1 (6 bases). Between the trimmed V and J ends, which lost 5 bases and 0 bases, there was a span of 11 bases. Per the germline V gene, CDR1 is MRHNA and CDR2 is SNTAGT. The CDR3 is 15 amino acids.

This rearrangement joins TRBV11-2 to TRBJ1-1; 8 nucleotides line up with TRBD1. This CDR3 is built from 16 residues. J gave up 4 bases and V 5 bases, and 12 bases lay outside the gene matches. Germline loops: CDR1 SGHAT, CDR2 FQNNGV. The CDR3, as DNA: TGTGCCAGCAGCGGGGAGACAGGGGTAGGGGGCACTGAAGCTTTCTTT. It is translated as CASSGETGVGGTEAFF.

V is TRBV27 and J is TRBJ2-7; maybe TRBD1 (6 bases). Trimming stripped 3 bases from V and 0 bases from J, with 12 bases between. Germline V gene lookup returns CDR1 MNHEY and CDR2 SMNVEV (reference sequence). This CDR3 region has 15 residues. As DNA, the CDR3 is TGTGCCAGCAGTTTCGGTACAGGGAGCTCCTACGAGCAGTACTTC. Its protein is CASSFGTGSSYEQYF.

The genes are TRBV5-4 and TRBJ1-4, with D maybe TRBD1 (6 bases). CDR3 length: 13 residues. V gave up 4 bases and J gave up 8 bases, with 12 bases separating them. Germline CDR1 SGHNT, CDR2 YYREEE (reference sequence). The CDR3 nucleotides read TGTGCCAGCAGCCCAGGACAGAGAGAAAAACTGTTTTTT. It yields the protein CASSPGQREKLFF.

V and J are TRBV4-2 and TRBJ1-2; the match to TRBD1 covers 7 bases. This CDR3 spans 17 amino acids. The germline CDR1 and CDR2 sequences are LGHNA and YNFKEQ. V was clipped by 0 bases and J by 8 bases; unmatched bases: 15. CDR3 in amino acids: CASSQELGGGSVLGYTF. DNA of the CDR3: TGTGCCAGCAGCCAAGAATTAGGGGGCGGATCTGTTCTGGGCTACACCTTC.

This chain joins TRBV7-9 and TRBJ2-5; 10 nucleotides line up with TRBD1. The CDR3 is 16 amino acids. In germline, CDR1 is SEHNR, CDR2 FQNEAQ (reference sequence). J was trimmed by 2 bases and V by 1 base; bases with no gene match: 4. CDR3 nucleotide sequence: TGTGCCAGCAGCTTAGGGGACAGGGGACTTCAAGAGACCCAGTACTTC. This translates into CASSLGDRGLQETQYF.

The rearrangement links TRBV30 to TRBJ1-3; no definite D call. This CDR3 is built from 11 residues. The V end lost 7 bases, the J end lost 3 bases, and 7 bases lay between the germline ends. Germline CDR1 and CDR2: GTSNPN and SVGIG (reference sequence). The CDR3 bases are TGTGCCTTGGAGGTTGGAAACACCATATATTTT. This codes for CALEVGNTIYF.

This chain uses TRBV5-1 with TRBJ2-7; 8 nucleotides align to TRBD1. The germline V gene has CDR1 SGHRS and CDR2 YFSETQ. Trimming at V came to 3 bases and at J to 7 bases, leaving 9 bases not matched to a gene. The length of the CDR3 is 14 residues. CDR3 DNA: TGCGCCAGCAGCTCGGACAGGGACGGAGGGGAGCAGTACTTC. It encodes CASSSDRDGGEQYF. Looking up the rest from reference TRBV5-1 and TRBJ2-7 gives the full variable domain: KAGVTQTPRYLIKTRGQQVTLSCSPISGHRSVSWYQQTPGQGLQFLFEYFSETQRNKGNFPGRFSGRQFSNSRSEMNVSTLELGDSALYLCASSSDRDGGEQYFGPGTRLTVT.

This clone was observed a single time. V is TRBV19 and J is TRBJ2-7; TRBD2 aligns across 10 bases. In germline, CDR1 is LNHDA, CDR2 SQIVND (reference sequence). V shed 5 bases and J 3 bases; nucleotides not matched to a gene: 7. The CDR3 totals 15 residues. The CDR3 spells CASSEGTSELYEQYF. DNA for the CDR3: TGTGCCAGTAGTGAAGGGACTAGCGAGCTCTACGAGCAGTACTTC. The complete variable domain, with remaining parts taken from reference TRBV19 and TRBJ2-7, reads DGGITQSPKYLFRKEGQNVTLSCEQNLNHDAMYWYRQDPGQGLRLIYYSQIVNDFQKGDIAEGYSVSREKKESFPLTVTSAQKNPTAFYLCASSEGTSELYEQYFGPGTRLTVT.

The chain links TRBV5-8 to TRBJ1-1; 8 positions agree with TRBD1. The ends lost 3 bases at V and 1 base at J; junction bases unmatched: 5. Germline CDR1 reads SGHTS; CDR2 reads YDEGEE. The CDR3 extends over 15 amino acids. DNA for the CDR3: TGTGCCAGCAGCTCCTACAGGGGGGGGAACACTGAAGCTTTCTTT. The encoded protein is CASSSYRGGNTEAFF.